Listed below are T cell receptor beta chains from one sample, sequenced in a study of graft-versus-host responses after intestinal transplantation. Repertoires were generated with immunoSEQ multiplex PCR, while TCRdb's copy carries only in-frame clones and drops some. The table shows about 120,000 clones, with 90% to 95% occurring only once. The antigens these receptors bind are not known. The sequencing here drew on unstimulated CD4+ T cells sorted from spleen or lymph node cells, taken before intestinal transplant. The origin of the receptors is a human donor who received an intestinal transplant. Each CDR3 is given with its conserved first and last residue. The D gene is left open where the match is weak. Size is stated for part of the rows, as once, few or many counts, or as a class when the clone is expanded.

d_call: .; clone_size: .; j_call: TRBJ2-1; v_call: TRBV28; cdr3_nt: TGTGCCAGCACTCCCGGGATTCCCAATGAGCAGTTCTTC; cdr3_aa: CASTPGIPNEQFF
d_call: .; clone_size: .; j_call: TRBJ2-7; v_call: TRBV28; cdr3_nt: TGTGCCAGCAGCCCAACTTGGGGGGCCTACGAGCAGTACTTC; cdr3_aa: CASSPTWGAYEQYF
d_call: .; clone_size: .; j_call: TRBJ2-3; v_call: TRBV28; cdr3_nt: TGTGCCAGCAGTTCAGGGGCCGACACAGATACGCAGTATTTT; cdr3_aa: CASSSGADTDTQYF
d_call: .; clone_size: .; j_call: TRBJ1-2; v_call: TRBV19; cdr3_nt: TGTGCCAGTACGGGGGGGGCAGCAGATAACTATGGCTACACCTTC; cdr3_aa: CASTGGAADNYGYTF
d_call: TRBD1; clone_size: .; j_call: TRBJ2-1; v_call: TRBV7-3; cdr3_nt: TGTGCCAGCAGCCGACAGGGGGAGGTTGAGCAGTTCTTC; cdr3_aa: CASSRQGEVEQFF
d_call: .; clone_size: .; j_call: TRBJ2-4; v_call: TRBV29-1; cdr3_nt: TGCAGCGTTGTAACGGTCGCCAAAAACATTCAGTACTTC; cdr3_aa: CSVVTVAKNIQYF
d_call: .; clone_size: .; j_call: TRBJ1-5; v_call: TRBV5-6; cdr3_nt: TGTGCCAGCAGCTTGTGGAATCAGCCCCAGCATTTT; cdr3_aa: CASSLWNQPQHF
d_call: .; clone_size: .; j_call: TRBJ1-2; v_call: TRBV19; cdr3_nt: TGTGCCAGTAGTATCGGGACAAACTATGGCTACACCTTC; cdr3_aa: CASSIGTNYGYTF
d_call: .; clone_size: once; j_call: TRBJ1-1; v_call: TRBV5-4; cdr3_nt: TGTGCCAGCAGCTTGGGGGGACGTGAAGCTTTCTTT; cdr3_aa: CASSLGGREAFF
d_call: TRBD2; clone_size: .; j_call: TRBJ2-1; v_call: TRBV10-2; cdr3_nt: TGCGCCACCGGACTAGCGGGAGCCGATGAGCAGTTCTTC; cdr3_aa: CATGLAGADEQFF
d_call: .; clone_size: .; j_call: TRBJ2-5; v_call: TRBV2; cdr3_nt: TGTGCCAGCAGTGAACGGAGGGGAGGAGGGGAGACCCAGTACTTC; cdr3_aa: CASSERRGGGETQYF
d_call: .; clone_size: .; j_call: TRBJ2-5; v_call: TRBV5-1; cdr3_nt: TGCGCCAGCAGCTTCGGTGCTGTTCAAGAGACCCAGTACTTC; cdr3_aa: CASSFGAVQETQYF
d_call: TRBD1; clone_size: .; j_call: TRBJ2-1; v_call: TRBV18; cdr3_nt: TGTGCCAGCTCACCGTTCGACAGGGGAGATGAGCAGTTCTTC; cdr3_aa: CASSPFDRGDEQFF
d_call: .; clone_size: .; j_call: TRBJ2-5; v_call: TRBV5-4; cdr3_nt: TGTGCCAGCAGCTTGGACAGATGGGATCGAGAGACCCAGTACTTC; cdr3_aa: CASSLDRWDRETQYF
d_call: .; clone_size: once; j_call: TRBJ2-5; v_call: TRBV20-1; cdr3_nt: TGCAGTGCTAGAAATAGGGAGACCCAGTACTTC; cdr3_aa: CSARNRETQYF
d_call: .; clone_size: .; j_call: TRBJ1-2; v_call: TRBV21-1; cdr3_nt: TGTGCCAGCAGCAAAGGGGGACAGGGCGGGGAGGATGGCTACACCTTC; cdr3_aa: CASSKGGQGGEDGYTF
d_call: .; clone_size: .; j_call: TRBJ2-1; v_call: TRBV5-1; cdr3_nt: TGCGCCAGCAGCCGGACGGGACTTCAGGGCCATGAGCAGTTCTTC; cdr3_aa: CASSRTGLQGHEQFF
d_call: .; clone_size: once; j_call: TRBJ2-3; v_call: TRBV18; cdr3_nt: TGTGCCAGCTCACCCACAACCACAGATACGCAGTATTTT; cdr3_aa: CASSPTTTDTQYF
d_call: TRBD1; clone_size: .; j_call: TRBJ1-1; v_call: TRBV5-1; cdr3_nt: TGCGCCAGCAGCTTGGATATAGGACAGGTGAACACTGAAGCTTTCTTT; cdr3_aa: CASSLDIGQVNTEAFF
d_call: .; clone_size: .; j_call: TRBJ2-2; v_call: TRBV11-2; cdr3_nt: TGTGCCAGCAGCCTCGGGACAGGGGAGCTGTTTTTT; cdr3_aa: CASSLGTGELFF
d_call: .; clone_size: .; j_call: TRBJ1-5; v_call: TRBV11-2; cdr3_nt: TGTGCCAGCAGCCAGACCGGGCTTGGAAATCAGCCCCAGCATTTT; cdr3_aa: CASSQTGLGNQPQHF
d_call: TRBD2; clone_size: .; j_call: TRBJ2-1; v_call: TRBV30; cdr3_nt: TGTGCCTGGAGTCTTCCTAGCGGGATTGTCAATGAGCAGTTCTTC; cdr3_aa: CAWSLPSGIVNEQFF
d_call: .; clone_size: .; j_call: TRBJ2-1; v_call: TRBV25-1; cdr3_nt: TGTGCCAGCAGTGTACTATACGGCGATGAGCAGTTCTTC; cdr3_aa: CASSVLYGDEQFF
d_call: .; clone_size: .; j_call: TRBJ2-7; v_call: TRBV5-1; cdr3_nt: TGCGCCAGCAGCTTGTTAGGGGGTGACTCCTACGAGCAGTACTTC; cdr3_aa: CASSLLGGDSYEQYF
d_call: TRBD2; clone_size: .; j_call: TRBJ2-7; v_call: TRBV15; cdr3_nt: TGTGCCACCAGCAGAGATCTGGCGGGAGTCTCCTACGAGCAGTACTTC; cdr3_aa: CATSRDLAGVSYEQYF
d_call: .; clone_size: .; j_call: TRBJ1-1; v_call: TRBV7-3; cdr3_nt: TGTGCCAGCAGCTTAGCGGAGGGCCTTGAAGCTTTCTTT; cdr3_aa: CASSLAEGLEAFF
d_call: TRBD1; clone_size: .; j_call: TRBJ2-7; v_call: TRBV5-8; cdr3_nt: TGTGCCAGCAGCGAATGGACAGGGGCCGTCTACGAGCAGTACTTC; cdr3_aa: CASSEWTGAVYEQYF
d_call: TRBD1; clone_size: .; j_call: TRBJ1-3; v_call: TRBV10-3; cdr3_nt: TGTGCCATCAAAGGGACAGCTGGAAACACCATATATTTT; cdr3_aa: CAIKGTAGNTIYF
d_call: TRBD2; clone_size: .; j_call: TRBJ2-1; v_call: TRBV18; cdr3_nt: TGTGCCAGCTCAGCTAGCGGGAGTTACAATGAGCAGTTCTTC; cdr3_aa: CASSASGSYNEQFF
d_call: .; clone_size: .; j_call: TRBJ1-2; v_call: TRBV30; cdr3_nt: TGTGCCTGGAGTGTAGGAACAGCCCGCTATGGCTACACCTTC; cdr3_aa: CAWSVGTARYGYTF
d_call: .; clone_size: .; j_call: TRBJ1-3; v_call: TRBV27; cdr3_nt: TGTGCCAGCAGAGACAGTTCGGCTGGCGGAAACACCATATATTTT; cdr3_aa: CASRDSSAGGNTIYF
d_call: TRBD2; clone_size: .; j_call: TRBJ2-1; v_call: TRBV27; cdr3_nt: TGTGCCAGCAGAAACAAGGGGGGACTAGAAGGGAATGAGCAGTTCTTC; cdr3_aa: CASRNKGGLEGNEQFF
d_call: .; clone_size: .; j_call: TRBJ1-2; v_call: TRBV5-1; cdr3_nt: TGCGCCAGCAGCTTTGGGTCCCAGAATAACTATGGCTACACCTTC; cdr3_aa: CASSFGSQNNYGYTF
d_call: TRBD2; clone_size: once; j_call: TRBJ2-7; v_call: TRBV6-5; cdr3_nt: TGTGCCAGCAGGACACTAGCGGGTTCCTACGAGCAGTACTTC; cdr3_aa: CASRTLAGSYEQYF
d_call: .; clone_size: .; j_call: TRBJ1-4; v_call: TRBV30; cdr3_nt: TGTGCCTGGAAGGCGGCAGGTTCTGAAAAACTGTTTTTT; cdr3_aa: CAWKAAGSEKLFF
d_call: TRBD1; clone_size: .; j_call: TRBJ2-7; v_call: TRBV19; cdr3_nt: TGTGCCAGTGGGGAGACAGGGACGAGATCCTACGAGCAGTACTTC; cdr3_aa: CASGETGTRSYEQYF
d_call: .; clone_size: .; j_call: TRBJ1-1; v_call: TRBV5-1; cdr3_nt: TGCGCCAGCAGCCCACGGACGGGGTGGACTGAAGCTTTCTTT; cdr3_aa: CASSPRTGWTEAFF
d_call: .; clone_size: .; j_call: TRBJ2-7; v_call: TRBV18; cdr3_nt: TGTGCCAGCTCACCAAAGACCGGGAACTACGAGCAGTACTTC; cdr3_aa: CASSPKTGNYEQYF
d_call: .; clone_size: .; j_call: TRBJ2-7; v_call: TRBV6-5; cdr3_nt: TGTGCCAGCAGCCGCGGACAAAGGACCTACGAGCAGTACTTC; cdr3_aa: CASSRGQRTYEQYF
d_call: TRBD2; clone_size: .; j_call: TRBJ2-3; v_call: TRBV10-2; cdr3_nt: TGCGCCAGCAGTGAGACCGGGACTAGTCGTACGCAGTATTTT; cdr3_aa: CASSETGTSRTQYF
d_call: TRBD2; clone_size: .; j_call: TRBJ2-1; v_call: TRBV5-7; cdr3_nt: TGTGCCAGCAACCGGGGGGACTTCGTCGGCAATGAGCAGTTCTTC; cdr3_aa: CASNRGDFVGNEQFF
d_call: TRBD2; clone_size: .; j_call: TRBJ2-1; v_call: TRBV9; cdr3_nt: TGTGCCAGCAGCGTAAGGGTGGGACTAGCCTCCTACAATGAGCAGTTCTTC; cdr3_aa: CASSVRVGLASYNEQFF
d_call: .; clone_size: .; j_call: TRBJ2-3; v_call: TRBV12-2; cdr3_nt: TGTGCAAGTCGCTCGCAGGAGGGTAGGACAGATACGCAGTATTTT; cdr3_aa: CASRSQEGRTDTQYF
d_call: .; clone_size: .; j_call: TRBJ1-3; v_call: TRBV7-9; cdr3_nt: TGTGCCAGCAGCTTAGGGTTAGGGGGTACGAGAGACACCATATATTTT; cdr3_aa: CASSLGLGGTRDTIYF
d_call: TRBD1; clone_size: .; j_call: TRBJ2-5; v_call: TRBV6-1; cdr3_nt: TGTGCCAGCGGAGGACAGGCCGTAGAGACCCAGTACTTC; cdr3_aa: CASGGQAVETQYF